These 21 T cell receptor beta chains were sequenced from one sample in a study of blood T cell repertoires in COVID-19. This table comes from immunoSEQ multiplex PCR, and its TCRdb copy is limited to in-frame clones, with some not included. The sample comprises fewer than 75,000 clones, around 90% of which are singletons, and roughly 10% rests with the top ten. Sequenced input: peripheral blood. All receptors come from a human donor in a cohort sampled during active COVID-19.

Comments on this clone: Other DNA sequences in this specimen translate into the identical CDR3. This chain uses TRBV28 with TRBJ1-2, with 8 nucleotides matching TRBD1. The CDR3 is 13 residues long. From germline, CDR1 is MDHEN and CDR2 SYDVKM. Trimming removed 6 bases from V and 8 bases from J; junction bases left unmatched: 8. For the CDR3, the DNA is TGTGCCAGCAGGATAACAGGGGGTCACGGCTACACCTTC. Amino acids: CASRITGGHGYTF.

This clone occurred once. The chain combines TRBV10-2 with TRBJ1-4; D perhaps matches TRBD1 (5 bases). Germline assignment: CDR1 WSHSY and CDR2 SAAADI. CDR3 length: 14 amino acids. V was trimmed by 4 bases and J by 4 bases, leaving 10 bases between them. The CDR3 DNA reads TGCGCCAGCAGTGTATTGGGGCGTAATGAAAAACTGTTTTTT. Its protein is CASSVLGRNEKLFF.

The J gene is TRBJ2-3, the V gene TRBV27; 11 nucleotides agree with TRBD2. Per the germline V gene, CDR1 is MNHEY and CDR2 is SMNVEV (reference sequence). CDR3 size: 15 residues. With 5 bases clipped from V and 5 bases from J, the junction kept 6 bases outside the gene matches. CDR3 DNA sequence: TGTGCCAGCAGTAGCTTAGCGGGAGGGGGAGATACGCAGTATTTT. It specifies CASSSLAGGGDTQYF.

The chain combines TRBV7-2 with TRBJ2-1; a weak D match, TRBD1 (6 bases). This CDR3 region has 15 residues. CDR1 SGHTA and CDR2 FQGNSA come from the germline V gene. Trimming left V 4 bases short and J 3 bases short, with 13 bases between. CDR3 region: CASSSTGTNYNEQFF. Written as DNA, the CDR3 is TGTGCCAGCAGCTCCACCGGGACAAACTACAATGAGCAGTTCTTC.

This chain uses TRBV6-1 with TRBJ2-7, with TRBD1 as a possible D gene (5 bases). Germline V gene lookup returns CDR1 MNHNS and CDR2 SASEGT. CDR3 length: 13 amino acids. Trimming removed 3 bases from V and 2 bases from J, with 8 bases in between. CDR3 residues: CASSEDKTYEQYF. DNA of the CDR3: TGTGCCAGCAGTGAGGACAAAACCTACGAGCAGTACTTC.

Written as DNA, the CDR3 is TGCGCCAGCAGCTTGGTCGGGTCCGGGGAGCTGTTTTTT. It codes for CASSLVGSGELFF. The chain has TRBV5-1 and TRBJ2-2; unclear D gene. Germline V CDR1 and CDR2: SGHRS, YFSETQ. CDR3 length equals 13 residues. Trimming stripped 0 bases from V and 6 bases from J, with 6 bases between.

The chain recombines TRBV29-1 with TRBJ2-1; TRBD1 might be the D (5 bases). The CDR3 is 14 amino acids. Trimming took off 6 bases at V and 9 bases at J, with 21 bases between the two ends. Germline-derived CDR1 and CDR2 are SQVTM and ANQGSEA. The CDR3 DNA is TGCAGCGTAAGAGAGACAGTTACCACGGGTGAGCAGTTCTTC. Amino acid sequence: CSVRETVTTGEQFF.

This clone was seen a single time. The genes are TRBV19 and TRBJ2-3; TRBD1 matches 9 bases. CDR1 is LNHDA, CDR2 SQIVND, per germline (reference sequence). CDR3 length equals 14 residues. The V and J ends lost 10 bases and 0 bases, in that order; junction bases with no gene match: 5. The CDR3 bases are TGTGCCACCCGGACAGGGGCGAGCACAGATACGCAGTATTTT. Translated, it gives CATRTGASTDTQYF. The full variable domain, in which reference TRBV19 and TRBJ2-3 provide the parts outside the CDR3, is DGGITQSPKYLFRKEGQNVTLSCEQNLNHDAMYWYRQDPGQGLRLIYYSQIVNDFQKGDIAEGYSVSREKKESFPLTVTSAQKNPTAFYLCATRTGASTDTQYFGPGTRLTVL.

This chain joins TRBV3-1 (or the pseudogene TRBV3-2) and TRBJ1-4; a possible D gene is TRBD1 (5 bases). The CDR3 extends over 19 amino acids. Germline-derived CDR1 and CDR2 are LGHDT and YNNKEL (reference sequence). The V end was cut by 1 base, the J end by 4 bases, with 22 bases between. CDR3 coding DNA: TGTGCCAGCAGCCAAGCTTGGGCAGGACACCGGAAGGGTAATGAAAAACTGTTTTTT. This translates into CASSQAWAGHRKGNEKLFF.

The rearrangement uses TRBV29-1 and TRBJ2-7; 8 bases fit TRBD1. This CDR3 spans 15 amino acids. The V gene's germline CDR1 is SQVTM and CDR2 ANQGSEA. V lost 0 bases to trimming and J lost 2 bases; unmatched junction nucleotides: 6. CDR3 nucleotides: TGCAGCGTTGAAGATCCCGACAGGGGAACCTACGAGCAGTACTTC. Protein sequence: CSVEDPDRGTYEQYF.

V is TRBV7-9 and J is TRBJ2-7; the D gene is possibly TRBD1 (6 bases). Per the germline V gene, CDR1 is SEHNR and CDR2 is FQNEAQ (reference sequence). The CDR3 covers 15 residues. V was pared by 1 base and J by 0 bases, with 10 bases between. The chain's CDR3 is CASSLVQGLSYEQYF. CDR3 coding DNA: TGTGCCAGCAGCTTAGTACAGGGCCTCTCCTACGAGCAGTACTTC.

The rearrangement uses TRBV27 and TRBJ1-2; 8 positions agree with TRBD1. This CDR3 region has 15 residues. With 6 bases clipped from V and 5 bases from J, the junction kept 11 bases outside the gene matches. The germline V gene has CDR1 MNHEY and CDR2 SMNVEV (reference sequence). The CDR3 bases are TGTGCCAGCAGCCCCCGAGACAGGGGTGTGTATGGCTACACCTTC. This codes for CASSPRDRGVYGYTF.

This sequence joins TRBV5-1 and TRBJ2-5, with D possibly matching TRBD1 (5 bases). Germline CDR1 is SGHRS and CDR2 is YFSETQ. This CDR3 contains 15 residues. V was trimmed by 3 bases and J by 5 bases, leaving 17 bases between them. The CDR3 spells CASSSLSWGRETQYF. In DNA form, the CDR3 reads TGCGCCAGCAGCTCCCTTAGCTGGGGCCGGGAGACCCAGTACTTC.

The chain has TRBV28 and TRBJ2-3; D gene unclear. The V gene's germline CDR1 is MDHEN and CDR2 SYDVKM. V lost 6 bases to trimming and J lost 0 bases, with 4 bases between them. There are 12 residues in the CDR3. The CDR3 protein is CASSPSTDTQYF. CDR3 nucleotide sequence: TGTGCCAGCAGCCCGAGCACAGATACGCAGTATTTT.

The V gene is TRBV3-1 (or the pseudogene TRBV3-2), the J gene TRBJ1-4; D unresolved. CDR1 and CDR2 from the germline V gene are LGHDT and YNNKEL (reference sequence). The CDR3 spans 15 residues. Between the trimmed V and J ends, which lost 2 bases and 5 bases, there was a span of 12 bases. The DNA of the CDR3 is TGTGCCAGCAGCCAATTTATAACGGGGAATGAAAAACTGTTTTTT. This translates into CASSQFITGNEKLFF.

The chain couples TRBV5-7 to TRBJ1-3, with 8 bases identical to TRBD1. TRBV5-7 is identified as an open reading frame with a role that is uncertain. CDR3 length: 17 amino acids. The V and J ends lost 3 bases and 0 bases, in that order; junction bases with no gene match: 8. The CDR3 DNA is TGTGCCAGCAGCTCGGGACAGGCCGTACTCTCTGGAAACACCATATATTTT. Translated, it gives CASSSGQAVLSGNTIYF.

This rearrangement joins TRBV3-1 (or the pseudogene TRBV3-2) to TRBJ2-4; TRBD2 might be the D (6 bases). CDR3 length equals 15 residues. Germline CDR1 is LGHDT and CDR2 is YNNKEL (reference sequence). V lost 1 base, J lost 1 base, and 8 bases lay in between. The CDR3 DNA reads TGTGCCAGCAGCCAAGGGAGGGTTGCCAAAAACATTCAGTACTTC. Its translation is CASSQGRVAKNIQYF.

The chain joins TRBV18 to TRBJ2-2; D is unresolved. V lost 4 bases to trimming and J lost 7 bases, with 16 bases between them. The germline V gene has CDR1 KGHSH and CDR2 LQKENI. The CDR3 spans 15 residues. The CDR3 loop reads CASSQTSTVLGELFF. The CDR3 nucleotides read TGTGCCAGCTCACAAACCAGTACCGTCCTCGGGGAGCTGTTTTTT.

The rearrangement links TRBV4-2 to TRBJ1-1; D gene ambiguous. From germline, CDR1 is LGHNA and CDR2 YNFKEQ. The CDR3 runs to 15 residues. Trimming removed 0 bases at V and 1 base at J, with 9 bases between. CDR3 DNA: TGTGCCAGCAGCCAAGATAGACTCCCGAACACTGAAGCTTTCTTT. It specifies CASSQDRLPNTEAFF.

J is TRBJ2-1 and V is TRBV7-6, with a possible D match to TRBD1 (6 bases). The CDR3 totals 15 residues. CDR1 and CDR2 (germline): SGHVS, FNYEAQ. Deletions cut 7 bases from V and 5 bases from J, with 18 bases between. The CDR3 coding sequence is TGTGCCAGCACCCCGGATTGGGGGCAAAACAATGAGCAGTTCTTC. This translates into CASTPDWGQNNEQFF.

The chain links TRBV5-5 to TRBJ2-3, with 14 positions matching TRBD2. The CDR3 is made up of 20 amino acids. V trimming: 1 base; J trimming: 2 bases; junction bases outside the gene matches: 12. CDR1 and CDR2 (germline): SGHKS, YYEKEE (reference sequence). The CDR3 is CASSLLGLAGENPHTDTQYF. CDR3 nucleotides: TGTGCCAGCAGCTTGTTGGGACTAGCGGGAGAAAACCCCCACACAGATACGCAGTATTTT.